A selection of T cell receptor beta chains follows, all from one sample in a study of blood T cell repertoires in COVID-19. This table comes from immunoSEQ multiplex PCR, and its TCRdb copy is limited to in-frame clones, with some not included. The sample lists 35,000 to 45,000 clones; 60% to 80% were seen once. Sequencing was performed on peripheral blood. These receptor sequences come from a woman of 80 years or more with acute or convalescent COVID-19. The CDR3 runs from the conserved cysteine through the conserved F or W. The D gene is left open where the match is weak. Only part of the rows carry a size: once, few, many, or a class if the clone is expanded.

>TRBJ1-5|NA|NA|TRBV6-1
TGTGCCAGCAGTGACCAGGTCCCGGCGAGCAATCAGCCCCAGCATTTT
CASSDQVPASNQPQHF
>TRBJ2-7|NA|NA|TRBV19
TGTGCCAGTAGTGTAAATTACAGGGTTGGCGAGCAGTACTTC
CASSVNYRVGEQYF
>TRBJ1-1|NA|NA|TRBV5-1
TGCGCCAGCAGCCTAGGTGGGTTGAACACTGAAGCTTTCTTT
CASSLGGLNTEAFF
>TRBJ2-1|NA|NA|TRBV14
TGTGCCAGCAGCCCCGGGGGACGGAACTACAATGAGCAGTTCTTC
CASSPGGRNYNEQFF
>TRBJ2-1|TRBD2|NA|TRBV5-1
TGCGCCACCCGGACTAGCGATACCTACAATGAGCAGTTCTTC
CATRTSDTYNEQFF
>TRBJ2-1|TRBD2|NA|TRBV19
TGTGCCAGTAGTACCGGGACTAGCGGTTACAATGAGCAGTTCTTC
CASSTGTSGYNEQFF
>TRBJ1-2|TRBD1|NA|TRBV14
TGTGCCAGCAGCCAAGTAGGACAGGCCCAGTGGCAGGGCTACACCTTC
CASSQVGQAQWQGYTF
>TRBJ1-5|NA|NA|TRBV27
TGTGCCAGCAGTTTCGGGCAGGGTAGCAATCAGCCCCAGCATTTT
CASSFGQGSNQPQHF
>TRBJ2-7|TRBD2|NA|TRBV5-5
TGTGCCAGCAGCTTGGGACTAGCGGGATTTGACGAGCAGTACTTC
CASSLGLAGFDEQYF
>TRBJ2-5|TRBD2|NA|TRBV10-1
TGCGCCAGCAGTCCTAGCGGGAGTAGGGAGACCCAGTACTTC
CASSPSGSRETQYF
>TRBJ1-1|NA|few|TRBV28
TGTGCCAGCAGGGGGAGGCCTGAAGCTTTCTTT
CASRGRPEAFF
>TRBJ1-2|NA|NA|TRBV10-3
TGTGCCATCAGTGAGCCATGGCCCGGGAGCTATGGCTACACCTTC
CAISEPWPGSYGYTF
>TRBJ2-1|NA|NA|TRBV7-9
TGTGCCAGCAGCTCTCATAGCGGAGAGTTTTACAATGAGCAGTTCTTC
CASSSHSGEFYNEQFF
>TRBJ1-3|NA|NA|TRBV30
TGTGCCTGGAGTGGCAGGCCCGGAAACACCATATATTTT
CAWSGRPGNTIYF
>TRBJ1-2|NA|NA|TRBV6-2/TRBV6-3
TGTGCCAGCAGTTACGGACAGATTCTGGGCTACACCTTC
CASSYGQILGYTF
>TRBJ1-5|NA|NA|TRBV3-1/TRBV3-2
TGTGCCAGCAGCCAAGCAGGGGACAATCAGCCCCAGCATTTT
CASSQAGDNQPQHF